The TCR beta chain described here comes from a study of neoadjuvant anti-PD-1 for oral cavity cancer (dated by TCRdb to about 2021). For the wider study: Before undergoing curative-intent surgical resection, most patients got three to four biweekly nivolumab doses at 3 mg/kg. A fourth nivolumab dose was given around day 43 to patients without progression, and definitive surgical resection was performed in those patients on days 50-56. There were 12 patients in the parent correlative cohort, and the response rate was approximately 36%. Under RECIST 1.1, a patient counted as a responder if showing complete response, partial response or stable disease, and as a non-responder if showing progression. The paper's findings and limits, for the study overall: The TCR analyses had only a few patients in each response group, and the authors called for validation in larger cohorts. After neoadjuvant nivolumab, T cell clonality (Gini index) in PBMCs was significantly higher in non-responders than in responders. A higher pretreatment blood Treg/Th17 ratio correlated with both higher pretreatment blood TCRbeta clonality and lower post-treatment tumor TCRbeta clonality.

The CDR3 runs 13 amino acids, cysteine and phenylalanine included. Only CDR3 DNA is held: 39 bases, read in frame from base 1. Trimming takes 3 bases from V and 8 bases from J, and the germline ends sit 13 bases apart. Looking up the germline V gene yields CDR1 SGHDN and CDR2 FVKESK. Turning to this clone: This receptor's antigen is unknown. Nothing much larger sits one base from this clone, and base qualities are not available.

For deep sequencing of PBMC libraries, mostly around 520 ng of input genomic DNA was used, and six replicates were run per sample. The immunoSEQ hsTCRbeta kit was used to prepare TCRbeta libraries according to the manufacturer's instructions. The finished libraries were brought together in one pool at 2.5 to 3 nM, which was then read using an Illumina NovaSeq 6000 S4 flow cell. The study's processing was this. The immunoSEQ Analyzer was used for raw data preprocessing and quality control. The analysis was restricted to productive rearrangements, with each unique CDR3 amino acid sequence defining a clonotype. Repertoire clonality was estimated as the Gini-Simpson index, which was computed with the R package tcR. Gini indices were compared with Student's t test, and associations with tumor size change were assessed by Pearson correlation. TCRdb stores this immuneACCESS table with in-frame sequences only. Part of the clones is absent; in the studies checked, under half of the shortfall reflects unresolved V genes, and no reason is known for the rest. V and J calls and clone size are those listed in that table; D and trimming were worked out from the DNA. Present in this sample are tens of thousands of clones, more than 70% of which were seen just once. The top ten hold about 3.7% of the sample.

What this sample's time point label stands for: before neoadjuvant nivolumab. Patients were newly diagnosed with stage II-IVA oral cavity squamous cell carcinoma and had received no prior systemic or radiation treatment. Everyone in the cohort had locally advanced, HPV-negative oral cavity squamous cell carcinoma. No culture maintenance or expansion was done, as the peripheral blood mononuclear cells went straight to analysis. The samples were drawn from a longitudinal correlative study tied to a single-arm phase II trial testing neoadjuvant nivolumab in oral cavity squamous cell carcinoma. Genomic DNA-based TCRbeta sequencing was performed on subject-matched pre- and post-treatment PBMCs and tumors from three responders and three non-responders. Peripheral blood mononuclear cells were collected before nivolumab treatment and were collected again after treatment, at the time of surgery. Genomic DNA was isolated from PBMCs using the Maxwell RSC DNA from Cells kit.

This chain is built from TRBV14 and TRBJ1-2; no D segment can be confidently identified. The clonotype originates from a person aged 35 to 85 with oral cavity squamous cell carcinoma. The specimen was PBMCs, collected before nivolumab (anti-PD-1) treatment. The CDR3 corresponds to CASSQLARGGYTF. The DNA is as follows: TGTGCCAGCAGCCAGCTCGCCCGAGGGGGCTACACCTTC.